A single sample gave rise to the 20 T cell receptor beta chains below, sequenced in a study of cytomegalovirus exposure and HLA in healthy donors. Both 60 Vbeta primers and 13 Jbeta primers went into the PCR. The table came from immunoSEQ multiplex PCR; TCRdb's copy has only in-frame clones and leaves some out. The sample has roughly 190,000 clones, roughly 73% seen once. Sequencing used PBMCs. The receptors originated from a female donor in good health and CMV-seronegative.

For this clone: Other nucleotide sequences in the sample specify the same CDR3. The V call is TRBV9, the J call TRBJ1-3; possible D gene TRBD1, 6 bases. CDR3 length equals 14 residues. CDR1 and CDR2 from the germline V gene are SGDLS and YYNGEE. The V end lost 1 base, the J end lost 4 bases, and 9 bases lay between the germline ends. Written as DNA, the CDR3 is TGTGCCAGCAGCGTAACAGGGTCCGGAAACACCATATATTTT. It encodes CASSVTGSGNTIYF.

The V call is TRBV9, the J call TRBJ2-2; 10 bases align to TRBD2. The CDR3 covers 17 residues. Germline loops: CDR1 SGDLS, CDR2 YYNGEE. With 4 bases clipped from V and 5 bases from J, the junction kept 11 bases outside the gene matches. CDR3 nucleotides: TGTGCCAGCAGCCTCAGTTTGAGCGGGGGGGTTACCGGGGAGCTGTTTTTT. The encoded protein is CASSLSLSGGVTGELFF.

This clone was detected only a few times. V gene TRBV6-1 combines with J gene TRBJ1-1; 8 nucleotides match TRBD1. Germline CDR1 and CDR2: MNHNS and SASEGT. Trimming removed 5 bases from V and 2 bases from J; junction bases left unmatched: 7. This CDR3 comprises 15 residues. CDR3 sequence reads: CASSLQTGVNTEAFF. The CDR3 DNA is TGTGCCAGCAGTCTTCAGACAGGGGTAAACACTGAAGCTTTCTTT.

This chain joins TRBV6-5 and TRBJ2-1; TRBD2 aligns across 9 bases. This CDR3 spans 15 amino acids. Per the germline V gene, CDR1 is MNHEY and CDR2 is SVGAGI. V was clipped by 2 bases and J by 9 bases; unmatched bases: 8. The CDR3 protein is CASSYGGLARGEQFF. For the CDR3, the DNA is TGTGCCAGCAGTTACGGGGGACTAGCACGTGGTGAGCAGTTCTTC.

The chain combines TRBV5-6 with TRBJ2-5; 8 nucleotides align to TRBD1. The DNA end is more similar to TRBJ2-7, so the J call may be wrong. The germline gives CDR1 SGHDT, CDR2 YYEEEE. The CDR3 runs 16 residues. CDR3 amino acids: CASSKPTGVSSYEQYF. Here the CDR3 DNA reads TGTGCCAGCAGTAAACCGACAGGGGTCTCCTCCTACGAGCAGTACTTC.

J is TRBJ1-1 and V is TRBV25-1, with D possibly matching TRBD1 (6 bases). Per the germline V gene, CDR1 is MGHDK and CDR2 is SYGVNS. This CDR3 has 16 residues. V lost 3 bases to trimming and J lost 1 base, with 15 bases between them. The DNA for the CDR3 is TGTGCCAGCAGTGAGTGGGGGGGGCGGGGGAACACTGAAGCTTTCTTT. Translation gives CASSEWGGRGNTEAFF.

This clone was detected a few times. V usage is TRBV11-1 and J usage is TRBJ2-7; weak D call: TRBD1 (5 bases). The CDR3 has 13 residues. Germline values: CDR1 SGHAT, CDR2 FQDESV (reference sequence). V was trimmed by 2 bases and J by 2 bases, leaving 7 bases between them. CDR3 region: CASSLQTAYEQYF. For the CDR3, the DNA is TGTGCCAGCAGCTTACAGACAGCCTACGAGCAGTACTTC.

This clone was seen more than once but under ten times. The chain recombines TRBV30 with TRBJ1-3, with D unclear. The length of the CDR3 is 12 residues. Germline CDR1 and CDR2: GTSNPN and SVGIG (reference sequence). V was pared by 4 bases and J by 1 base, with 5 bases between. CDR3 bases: TGTGCCTGGAAATCTTCTGGAAACACCATATATTTT. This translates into CAWKSSGNTIYF.

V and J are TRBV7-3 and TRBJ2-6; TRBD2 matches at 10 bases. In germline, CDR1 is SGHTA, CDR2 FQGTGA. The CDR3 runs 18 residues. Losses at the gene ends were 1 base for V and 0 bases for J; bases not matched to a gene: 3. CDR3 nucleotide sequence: TGTGCCAGCAGCTTAAGGGGGACTAGCGCCTCTGGGGCCAACGTCCTGACTTTC. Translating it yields CASSLRGTSASGANVLTF.

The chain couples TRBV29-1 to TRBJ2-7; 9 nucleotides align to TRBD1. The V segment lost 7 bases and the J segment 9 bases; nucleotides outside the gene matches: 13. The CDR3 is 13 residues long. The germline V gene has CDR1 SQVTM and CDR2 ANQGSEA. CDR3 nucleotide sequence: TGCAGCGCCTCCAGGACAGGGGAAGACCGGCAGTACTTC. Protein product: CSASRTGEDRQYF.

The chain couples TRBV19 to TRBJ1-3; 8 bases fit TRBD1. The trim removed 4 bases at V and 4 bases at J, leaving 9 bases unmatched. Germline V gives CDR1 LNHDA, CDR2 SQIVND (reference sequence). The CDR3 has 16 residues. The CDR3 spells CASSTQTGVGGNTIYF. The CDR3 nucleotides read TGTGCCAGTAGTACGCAGACAGGGGTCGGCGGAAACACCATATATTTT. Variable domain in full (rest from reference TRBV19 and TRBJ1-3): DGGITQSPKYLFRKEGQNVTLSCEQNLNHDAMYWYRQDPGQGLRLIYYSQIVNDFQKGDIAEGYSVSREKKESFPLTVTSAQKNPTAFYLCASSTQTGVGGNTIYFGEGSWLTVV.

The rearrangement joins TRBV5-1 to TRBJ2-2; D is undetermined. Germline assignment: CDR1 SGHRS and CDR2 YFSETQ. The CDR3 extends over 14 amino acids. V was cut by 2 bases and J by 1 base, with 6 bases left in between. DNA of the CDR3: TGCGCCAGCAGCTTTGGCGGGAACACCGGGGAGCTGTTTTTT. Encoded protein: CASSFGGNTGELFF.

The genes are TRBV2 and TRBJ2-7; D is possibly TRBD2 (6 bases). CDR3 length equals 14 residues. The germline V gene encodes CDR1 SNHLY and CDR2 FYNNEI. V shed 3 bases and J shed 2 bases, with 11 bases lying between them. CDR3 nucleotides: TGTGCCAGCAGTGATGTGGGGGGAGCCTACGAGCAGTACTTC. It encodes CASSDVGGAYEQYF.

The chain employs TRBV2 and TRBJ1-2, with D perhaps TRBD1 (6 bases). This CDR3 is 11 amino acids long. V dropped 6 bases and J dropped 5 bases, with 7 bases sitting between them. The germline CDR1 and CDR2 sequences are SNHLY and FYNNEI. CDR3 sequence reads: CASSRGYGYTF. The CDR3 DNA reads TGTGCCAGCAGCAGGGGATATGGCTACACCTTC.

Here the CDR3 DNA reads TGTGCCAGCAGTTCGACAGGGTTCCAAGAGACCCAGTACTTC. Amino acid sequence: CASSSTGFQETQYF. V and J are TRBV28 and TRBJ2-5; the match to TRBD1 covers 7 bases. Germline CDR1 and CDR2: MDHEN and SYDVKM. The CDR3 sequence is 14 residues long. J lost 1 base, V lost 4 bases, and 3 bases had no gene match.

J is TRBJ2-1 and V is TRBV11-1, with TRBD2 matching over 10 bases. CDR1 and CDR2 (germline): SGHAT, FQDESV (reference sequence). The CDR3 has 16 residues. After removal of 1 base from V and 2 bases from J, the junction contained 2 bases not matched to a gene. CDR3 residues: CASSLEAGGPYNEQFF. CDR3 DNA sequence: TGTGCCAGCAGCTTAGAAGCGGGGGGGCCCTACAATGAGCAGTTCTTC.

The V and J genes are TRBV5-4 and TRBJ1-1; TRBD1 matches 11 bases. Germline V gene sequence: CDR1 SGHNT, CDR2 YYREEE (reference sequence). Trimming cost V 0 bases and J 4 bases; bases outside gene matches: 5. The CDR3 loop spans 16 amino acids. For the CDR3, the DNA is TGTGCCAGCAGCTTGGTGGGGACAGGGGGTAGCACTGAAGCTTTCTTT. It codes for CASSLVGTGGSTEAFF.

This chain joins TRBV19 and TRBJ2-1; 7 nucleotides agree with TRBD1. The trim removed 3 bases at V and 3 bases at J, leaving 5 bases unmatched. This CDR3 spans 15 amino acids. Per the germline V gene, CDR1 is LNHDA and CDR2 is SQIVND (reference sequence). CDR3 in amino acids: CASSISGQLYNEQFF. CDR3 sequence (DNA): TGTGCCAGTAGTATTTCGGGACAGCTCTACAATGAGCAGTTCTTC. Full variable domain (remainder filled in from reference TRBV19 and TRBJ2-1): DGGITQSPKYLFRKEGQNVTLSCEQNLNHDAMYWYRQDPGQGLRLIYYSQIVNDFQKGDIAEGYSVSREKKESFPLTVTSAQKNPTAFYLCASSISGQLYNEQFFGPGTRLTVL.

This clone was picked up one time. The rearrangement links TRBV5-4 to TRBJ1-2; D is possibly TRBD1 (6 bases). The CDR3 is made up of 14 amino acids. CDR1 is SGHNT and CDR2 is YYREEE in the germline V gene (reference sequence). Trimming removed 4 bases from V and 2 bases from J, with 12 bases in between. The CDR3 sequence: CASSPDSRNYGYTF. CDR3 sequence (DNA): TGTGCCAGCAGCCCGGACAGCAGAAACTATGGCTACACCTTC.

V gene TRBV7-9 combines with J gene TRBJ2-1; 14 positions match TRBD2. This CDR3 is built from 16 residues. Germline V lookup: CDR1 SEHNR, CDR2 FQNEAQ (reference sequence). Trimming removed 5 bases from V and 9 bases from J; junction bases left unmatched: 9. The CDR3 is CASSPGTSGRVGEQFF. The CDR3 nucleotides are TGTGCCAGCAGCCCTGGGACTAGCGGGAGAGTAGGTGAGCAGTTCTTC.